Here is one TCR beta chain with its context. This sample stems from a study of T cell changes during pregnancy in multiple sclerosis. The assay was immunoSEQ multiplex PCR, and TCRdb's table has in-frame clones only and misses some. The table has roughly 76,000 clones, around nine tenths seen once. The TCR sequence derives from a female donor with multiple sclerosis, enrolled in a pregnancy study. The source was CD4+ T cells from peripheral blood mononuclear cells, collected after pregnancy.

CDR3: CASSEASGTGRSDTQYF. The CDR3 bases are TGTGCCAGCAGTGAAGCATCCGGGACAGGGAGGTCGGATACGCAGTATTTT. V gene TRBV6-1 combines with J gene TRBJ2-3; 9 bases agree with TRBD1. The trim removed 0 bases at V and 6 bases at J, leaving 10 bases unmatched. Looked up from germline, CDR1 is MNHNS and CDR2 is SASEGT. The length of the CDR3 is 17 residues.